This T cell receptor (beta chain) was captured in a study of T cells in Graves' hyperthyroidism and ophthalmopathy. General study findings and limits: It was a median roughly 6.5 months before onset that the model predicted ophthalmopathy.

Unmatched junction bases numbered 8, after V lost 1 base and J lost 4 bases. Per germline, CDR1 SGHVS and CDR2 FQNEAQ. The length of the CDR3 is 17 residues. On this clonotype: Antigen specificity is unknown.

Hyperthyroidism of Graves' type that showed no ophthalmopathy progression within 18 months was stable. It was RNA transcripts that yielded the amplified TCR beta CDR3 regions. HTBI primers were used for first-round RT-PCR of the TCR CDR3. TCRdb processed the multiplex PCR reads anew with MiXCR; each CDR3 protein has one entry. The profile covers about 540,000 distinct CDR3 sequences, with about 45% appearing a single time and about 7.9% taken by the ten largest. Source material: peripheral blood or thyroid tissue (not recorded which). This TCR derives from a young woman with Graves' hyperthyroidism. V is TRBV7-8 and J is TRBJ2-7; 12 nucleotides agree with TRBD2. The CDR3 spells CASSLDSLAGGVYEQYF. In DNA, the CDR3 is TGTGCCAGCAGCTTAGATTCCCTAGCGGGAGGGGTGTACGAGCAGTACTTC.